The clone carrying this TCR beta chain was seen just once. The target antigen is unknown. This entry belongs to a study of T cell repertoires and HLA-DP antigens. Study overall: One stimulator alloantigen differed from self by one groove amino acid; the other by ten. Notes on the study in general: Clones undetected before culture averaged roughly 39% against one allele and around 50% against the other. A non-physiological HeLa system presented antigen to total CD4+ responders.

CDR1 is MDHEN, CDR2 SYDVKM, per germline. V dropped 2 bases and J dropped 3 bases, with 10 bases sitting between them. The CDR3 loop spans 14 amino acids. Amplification used primers for 54 TRBV and 13 TRBJ segments. Using immunoSEQ multiplex PCR, the repertoire was profiled, and TCRdb retains in-frame clones only, with some absent. The sample consists of 90,000 to 130,000 clones, roughly 92% of them appearing once. Source material: CD4+ T cells from PBMCs. This receptor was identified in a woman between 18 and 30 years old in good health and CMV-seronegative. The rearrangement joins TRBV28 to TRBJ1-1; a possible D gene is TRBD1 (6 bases). This chain's CDR3 is CASSLAGVYTEAFF. The CDR3 DNA is TGTGCCAGCAGTTTAGCAGGGGTTTACACTGAAGCTTTCTTT.